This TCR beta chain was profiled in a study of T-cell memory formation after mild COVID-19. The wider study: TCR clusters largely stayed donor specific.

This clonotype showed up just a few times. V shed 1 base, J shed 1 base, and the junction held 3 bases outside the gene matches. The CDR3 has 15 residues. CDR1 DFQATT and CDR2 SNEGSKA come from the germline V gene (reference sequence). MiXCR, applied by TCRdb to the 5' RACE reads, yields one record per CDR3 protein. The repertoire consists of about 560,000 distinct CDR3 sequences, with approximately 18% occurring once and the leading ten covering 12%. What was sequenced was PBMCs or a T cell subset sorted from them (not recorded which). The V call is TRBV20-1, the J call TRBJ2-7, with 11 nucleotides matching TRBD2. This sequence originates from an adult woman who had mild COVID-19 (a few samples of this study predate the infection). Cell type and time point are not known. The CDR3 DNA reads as TGCAGTGCTAGAGCCTTAGCGGGAGGGTCCTACGAGCAGTACTTC. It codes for CSARALAGGSYEQYF.